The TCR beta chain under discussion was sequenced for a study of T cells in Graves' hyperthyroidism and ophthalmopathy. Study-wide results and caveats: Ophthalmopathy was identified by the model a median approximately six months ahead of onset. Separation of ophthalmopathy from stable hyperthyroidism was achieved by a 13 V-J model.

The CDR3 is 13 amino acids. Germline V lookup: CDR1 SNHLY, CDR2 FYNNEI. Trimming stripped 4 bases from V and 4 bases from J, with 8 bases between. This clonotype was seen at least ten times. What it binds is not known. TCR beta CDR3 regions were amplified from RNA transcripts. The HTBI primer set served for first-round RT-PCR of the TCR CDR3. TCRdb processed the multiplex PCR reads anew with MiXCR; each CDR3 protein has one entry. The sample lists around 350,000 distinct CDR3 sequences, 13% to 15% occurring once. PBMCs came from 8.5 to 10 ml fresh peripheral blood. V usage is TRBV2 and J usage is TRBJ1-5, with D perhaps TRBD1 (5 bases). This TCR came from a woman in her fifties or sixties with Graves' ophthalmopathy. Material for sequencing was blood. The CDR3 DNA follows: TGTGCCAGCAGTGGACAGTCAAATCAGCCCCAGCATTTT. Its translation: CASSGQSNQPQHF. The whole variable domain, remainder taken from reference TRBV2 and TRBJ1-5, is EPEVTQTPSHQVTQMGQEVILRCVPISNHLYFYWYRQILGQKVEFLVSFYNNEISEKSEIFDDQFSVERPDGSNFTLKIRSTKLEDSAMYFCASSGQSNQPQHFGDGTRLSIL.